This T cell receptor (beta chain) appears in the sequencing data of a study of blood T cell repertoires in COVID-19. Turning to the study itself: PBMCs, B-cell-depleted T cells, or T cells were the source of the cDNA or gDNA that made up the material.

The CDR3 runs 15 residues. Germline CDR1 and CDR2: WSHSY and SAAADI. Trimming took off 7 bases at V and 1 base at J, with 14 bases between the two ends. This table comes from immunoSEQ multiplex PCR, and its TCRdb copy is limited to in-frame clones, with some not included. The top ten clones hold 2.8% of a sample with 150,000 to 200,000 clones, around four fifths of them seen once. In its sample, this clone was seen a few times. The source is a man between 65 and 85 years old with acute or convalescent COVID-19. The sequencing sample was made of peripheral blood. This chain uses TRBV10-2 with TRBJ2-1; D unresolved. The CDR3 is CASTLSRHSYNEQFF. CDR3 nucleotides: TGCGCCAGCACGCTTTCGAGGCATTCCTACAATGAGCAGTTCTTC.